These T cell receptor beta chains were read from a single sample in a study of regulatory T cells in long-lasting Graves disease. MiXCR was run by TCRdb on the multiplex PCR reads, yielding one entry per CDR3 protein. The repertoire holds about 370,000 distinct CDR3 sequences, with less than 20% as singletons. This sample comprised peripheral blood mononuclear cells (PBMCs), obtained at new diagnosis, from a patient treated with antithyroid drugs. All receptors come from a female donor with Graves disease. Each CDR3 is given with its conserved first and last residue. The order of the fields is D gene, clone size, V gene, J gene, CDR3 length, CDR3 protein, CDR3 DNA. A D gene is named only where the DNA matches it firmly. Clone sizes are given selectively: once, few, many, or a class where the clone is expanded.

d_call: NA
clone_size: many
v_call: TRBV7-3
j_call: TRBJ1-1
cdr3_length: 14
cdr3_aa: CASSLREGRTEAFF
cdr3_nt: TGTGCCAGCAGCTTGAGGGAAGGGAGGACTGAAGCTTTCTTT

d_call: NA
clone_size: many
v_call: TRBV29-1
j_call: TRBJ2-3
cdr3_length: 13
cdr3_aa: CSVAPGGTDTQYF
cdr3_nt: TGCAGCGTTGCGCCGGGGGGCACAGATACGCAGTATTTT

d_call: TRBD2
clone_size: many
v_call: TRBV19
j_call: TRBJ2-5
cdr3_length: 14
cdr3_aa: CASTMAGGQETQYF
cdr3_nt: TGTGCCAGTACGATGGCGGGGGGCCAAGAGACCCAGTACTTC

d_call: NA
clone_size: many
v_call: TRBV11-2
j_call: TRBJ2-3
cdr3_length: 14
cdr3_aa: CASSPGGGADTQYF
cdr3_nt: TGTGCCAGCAGCCCAGGGGGGGGCGCAGATACGCAGTATTTT

d_call: NA
clone_size: many
v_call: TRBV7-3
j_call: TRBJ2-3
cdr3_length: 13
cdr3_aa: CASSLWSTDTQYF
cdr3_nt: TGTGCCAGCAGCTTATGGAGCACAGATACGCAGTATTTT

d_call: TRBD2
clone_size: NA
v_call: TRBV6-2/TRBV6-3
j_call: TRBJ2-5
cdr3_length: 14
cdr3_aa: CASTQGASGGTQYF
cdr3_nt: TGTGCCAGCACTCAAGGCGCTAGCGGGGGGACCCAGTACTTC

d_call: NA
clone_size: many
v_call: TRBV12-3/TRBV12-4
j_call: TRBJ2-3
cdr3_length: 17
cdr3_aa: CASSDRLNSQVRHTQYF
cdr3_nt: TGTGCCAGCAGCGACCGTTTAAACTCCCAGGTCCGCCATACGCAGTATTTT

d_call: TRBD1
clone_size: many
v_call: TRBV28
j_call: TRBJ1-5
cdr3_length: 14
cdr3_aa: CASSLGQGHQPQHF
cdr3_nt: TGTGCCAGCAGTTTAGGACAGGGTCACCAGCCCCAGCATTTT

d_call: NA
clone_size: many
v_call: TRBV9
j_call: TRBJ1-1
cdr3_length: 13
cdr3_aa: CASSVVLNTEAFF
cdr3_nt: TGTGCCAGCAGCGTAGTTTTGAACACTGAAGCTTTCTTT

d_call: NA
clone_size: many
v_call: TRBV19
j_call: TRBJ1-4
cdr3_length: 15
cdr3_aa: CASSIVASSNEKLFF
cdr3_nt: TGTGCCAGTAGTATAGTGGCCTCCTCGAATGAAAAACTGTTTTTT

d_call: TRBD2
clone_size: NA
v_call: TRBV10-3
j_call: TRBJ2-3
cdr3_length: 12
cdr3_aa: CATQAGVNTQYF
cdr3_nt: TGTGCCACGCAAGCGGGAGTGAATACGCAGTATTTT

d_call: TRBD1
clone_size: NA
v_call: TRBV20-1
j_call: TRBJ1-2
cdr3_length: 13
cdr3_aa: CSARGDRAYGYTF
cdr3_nt: TGCAGTGCCCGCGGGGACAGGGCCTATGGCTACACCTTC

d_call: NA
clone_size: many
v_call: TRBV7-3
j_call: TRBJ2-2
cdr3_length: 17
cdr3_aa: CASSLPSGRGGPGELFF
cdr3_nt: TGTGCCAGCAGCTTACCTTCAGGGCGGGGAGGTCCCGGGGAGCTGTTTTTC

d_call: NA
clone_size: many
v_call: TRBV28
j_call: TRBJ2-7
cdr3_length: 15
cdr3_aa: CATQAGQHFSYEQYF
cdr3_nt: TGTGCCACCCAGGCGGGACAGCACTTCTCCTACGAGCAGTACTTC

d_call: NA
clone_size: NA
v_call: TRBV6-2/TRBV6-3
j_call: TRBJ2-3
cdr3_length: 13
cdr3_aa: CASSGHLSDTQYF
cdr3_nt: TGTGCCAGCAGTGGACATTTATCAGATACGCAGTATTTT

d_call: NA
clone_size: many
v_call: TRBV2
j_call: TRBJ1-4
cdr3_length: 13
cdr3_aa: CASNQVEGEKLFF
cdr3_nt: TGTGCCAGCAATCAGGTGGAGGGGGAAAAACTGTTTTTT

d_call: NA
clone_size: NA
v_call: TRBV5-1
j_call: TRBJ2-3
cdr3_length: 15
cdr3_aa: CASSWDSSNTDTQYF
cdr3_nt: TGCGCCAGCAGCTGGGACTCATCAAATACAGATACGCAGTATTTT

d_call: NA
clone_size: many
v_call: TRBV20-1
j_call: TRBJ2-1
cdr3_length: 12
cdr3_aa: CSASDSSWVQFF
cdr3_nt: TGCAGTGCTAGTGACAGTTCATGGGTCCAGTTCTTC

d_call: NA
clone_size: once
v_call: TRBV12-5
j_call: TRBJ1-1
cdr3_length: 16
cdr3_aa: CASGALTGLLVTEAFF
cdr3_nt: TGTGCTAGTGGTGCACTAACAGGGTTGCTGGTCACTGAAGCTTTCTTT

d_call: NA
clone_size: many
v_call: TRBV6-1
j_call: TRBJ2-7
cdr3_length: 12
cdr3_aa: CASSEWVYEQYF
cdr3_nt: TGTGCCAGCAGTGAATGGGTCTACGAGCAGTACTTC

d_call: NA
clone_size: many
v_call: TRBV7-9
j_call: TRBJ2-3
cdr3_length: 15
cdr3_aa: CASSSGTAGTDTQYF
cdr3_nt: TGTGCCAGCAGCTCAGGGACAGCGGGAACAGATACGCAGTATTTT

d_call: TRBD2
clone_size: few
v_call: TRBV6-1
j_call: TRBJ2-7
cdr3_length: 15
cdr3_aa: CASSDRLAGSYEQYF
cdr3_nt: TGTGCCAGCAGTGACAGACTAGCGGGCTCCTACGAGCAGTACTTC

d_call: NA
clone_size: many
v_call: TRBV5-1
j_call: TRBJ1-5
cdr3_length: 12
cdr3_aa: CASPEGNQPQHF
cdr3_nt: TGCGCCAGCCCTGAAGGCAATCAGCCCCAGCATTTT

d_call: TRBD1
clone_size: many
v_call: TRBV7-9
j_call: TRBJ2-7
cdr3_length: 16
cdr3_aa: CASSQNEGQGSHEQYF
cdr3_nt: TGTGCCAGCAGCCAAAATGAGGGACAGGGGAGCCACGAGCAGTACTTC

d_call: NA
clone_size: many
v_call: TRBV30
j_call: TRBJ1-1
cdr3_length: 12
cdr3_aa: CACVTARFEAFF
cdr3_nt: TGTGCCTGTGTGACAGCCAGATTTGAAGCTTTCTTT

d_call: NA
clone_size: many
v_call: TRBV11-3
j_call: TRBJ1-1
cdr3_length: 14
cdr3_aa: CASSFGGQNTEAFF
cdr3_nt: TGTGCCAGCAGCTTCGGGGGCCAGAACACTGAAGCTTTCTTT

d_call: NA
clone_size: many
v_call: TRBV7-2
j_call: TRBJ2-3
cdr3_length: 15
cdr3_aa: CANSLDGGTGNTQYF
cdr3_nt: TGTGCCAACAGCTTAGACGGCGGGACGGGGAATACGCAGTATTTT

d_call: NA
clone_size: many
v_call: TRBV5-1
j_call: TRBJ1-2
cdr3_length: 16
cdr3_aa: CASSYGYGDAIYGYTF
cdr3_nt: TGCGCCAGCAGCTACGGGTACGGGGATGCCATCTATGGCTACACCTTC